This TCR beta chain was documented in a study of blood T cell repertoires in COVID-19. Study overall: The origin of the acute and convalescent COVID-19 samples was the United States, Italy and Spain. PBMCs, B-cell-depleted T cells, or T cells provided the cDNA or gDNA that made up the material.

This CDR3 spans 20 amino acids. With 0 bases clipped from V and 5 bases from J, the junction kept 18 bases outside the gene matches. CDR1 SGHAT and CDR2 FQNNGV come from the germline V gene. In the authors' workflow: Counts of nucleated cells, estimated from reference gene primer amplification, were obtained. Only in-frame clones appear in the TCRdb table, and some are missing; sequencing was by immunoSEQ multiplex PCR. D and trimming were read from the DNA, whereas the V and J calls and clone size are those reported in that table. The sample has about 190,000 clones; 70% to 80% are singletons. Material: peripheral blood. This chain joins TRBV11-2 and TRBJ2-7, with 11 bases identical to TRBD2. The TCR comes from a man aged 50 or older who had recovered from COVID-19. The CDR3 protein is CASSLDLTSGSDFNIDEQYF. The CDR3, as DNA: TGTGCCAGCAGCTTAGATCTAACTAGCGGGAGTGATTTTAATATCGACGAGCAGTACTTC.